The clone carrying this TCR beta chain was observed a few times. Antigen specificity is unknown. These data belong to a study of breast tumors, draining lymph nodes, adjacent tissues. Study outcomes and limitations: Data fit most tumor T cells coming from lymph node, expanding in tumor. Data only fit, rather than demonstrated, lymph node origin of most tumor T cells. Luminal-like breast cancer showed significantly higher tumor–nontumor repertoire similarity than basal-like. Compared with lymph nodes, tumors were less diverse; compared with nontumor tissue, more.

TCRdb called the multiplex PCR reads again in MiXCR, with one record for every CDR3 protein. The sample consists of 47,000 or so distinct CDR3 sequences, about 23% of them appearing once. The CDR3 length is 14 residues. CDR1 and CDR2 from the germline V gene are SGHVS and FQNEAQ. The ends were cut back, 5 bases at V and 7 bases at J, with 17 bases in the middle. The sequence was obtained from a female donor with breast cancer. Some clones in this sample may be carry-over from other donors' samples. The chain joins TRBV7-8 to TRBJ2-5; perhaps TRBD2 as D (6 bases). Sequenced material: breast tumor tissue. Here the CDR3 DNA reads TGTGCCAGCAGCCTCCCGACTAGGACAACGACCCAGTACTTC. Its protein product is CASSLPTRTTTQYF.